The present TCR beta chain was sequenced within a study of identical twins (TCRdb year 2016). Regarding the study in general: The study deep-sequenced TCR alpha and beta repertoires from monozygotic twins, unrelated adults of various ages and cord blood to test whether fetal clonotypes persist. To rule out contamination, replicate twin experiments were performed at different times with different library preparation protocols. Overall study outcomes, separate from this receptor: Invariant T cells such as MAIT and iNKT could partly confound zero-insertion analyses, although diverse VJ usage argued against such confounding for most clonotypes. In monozygotic twins, recombination models systematically underestimated out-of-frame TCR alpha sharing, but the models matched the sharing seen between unrelated individuals. Conclusions relied on cross-sectional statistical analysis, since the same donors could not be followed over many years. Fewer insertions were carried by abundant cord blood beta clonotypes, a similar but weaker trend appeared in young adult naive repertoires, and no such trend appeared in memory repertoires. Compared with coincidental sharing between unrelated individuals, an excess of low generation-probability sequences was observed among out-of-frame TCR alpha sequences shared between twins. A weaker excess of twin sharing was found in beta out-of-frame sequences because the signal-to-noise ratio was lowered by fewer shared sequences.

As to this clonotype: What this receptor recognizes is not known. The record has no base qualities; no much larger clone is one base away.

Every donor was a healthy Caucasian. Three pairs of female monozygotic twins, all aged roughly 18 to 29 years, made up the twin cohort. The RNA used for TCR libraries was isolated from peripheral blood mononuclear cells. Trimming removed 1 base from V and 0 bases from J, leaving 7 bases between the germline ends. The CDR3 numbers 13 residues from cysteine through phenylalanine. This entry keeps only the CDR3 DNA: 39 bases, framed from base 1. For CDR1 and CDR2, the germline V gene (reference sequence) lists DFQATT and SNEGSKA. Library creation used 5' RACE. The instrument was an Illumina HiSeq 2000. Template switching added a universal primer binding site, and the final cDNA carried a unique molecular identifier that allowed TCR cDNA molecules to be counted accurately. Specific primers in the conserved constant-segment region were used to synthesize first-strand cDNA for the TCR alpha and beta chains. To control for contamination, every cDNA library carried two barcodes: a SMART-Mk sample barcode plus Illumina barcodes. TruSeq adapter sequences along with Illumina sample barcodes were introduced in two successive PCR steps. The Illumina HiSeq platform was used with custom primers to sequence TCR alpha and beta cDNA libraries. Per the authors' processing: Unique molecular identifiers were extracted from raw reads with MiGEC, and CDR3 positions were determined with MiXCR. Recombination models were inferred per individual with the repgenHMM and IGoR tools using an EM algorithm. Shared clonotypes were analyzed with the tcR package in R, and sharing was normalized by the product of cloneset sizes. To study raw recombination without the effects of thymic and clonal selection, out-of-frame nonproductive sequences were analyzed. TCRdb itself trimmed the public reads at Q25 with fastp, ran MiXCR and retained productive beta chains. For every CDR3 protein sequence, its rows merge into one entry that carries the most common genes and DNA. V and J calls and clone size were set by TCRdb, not the authors. The sample has 650,000 to 750,000 distinct CDR3 sequences on record, roughly 20% of them singletons. The top ten constitute about 4.3% of the sample.

The same specimen was also included in a second study, on T cells expressing NK-cell markers. From the second report: Under 10 donors provided sorted CD3+CD56+NKG2C+, CD3+CD56+NKG2C- and CD3+CD56-NKG2C+ T-cell subsets, whose TCR beta-chain repertoires were profiled. Among the eight sequenced donors, only one was HCMV-seronegative, while the other seven were HCMV-seropositive. In several experiments an anti-gammadeltaTCR antibody was added to restrict sorting to alphabetaTCR-expressing T cells. In roughly six donors, the dominant CD3+CD56+NKG2C+ clonotypes ranked among the top 10 CD8+ clonotypes, making up about 1.0-7.5% of CD8+ T cells. Those dominant clonotypes were again the most abundant among CD3+CD56-NKG2C+ cells in a few donors, at roughly 28.3-65%. Whether the expanded NKG2C-expressing T cell clones were specific for HCMV antigens was left unclear. Randomly selected healthy volunteers, three men and five women, were used as the eight sequenced donors. HCMV-specific IgG was detected in serum with a commercial ELISA kit to determine HCMV serostatus. For about six donors, bulk peripheral blood T-cell repertoires were also sequenced from unsorted PBMC. Reads were demultiplexed and grouped by UMI with MIGEC, and clonotypes were assembled and quantified with MiTCR. To exclude erroneous sequences, any TCR cDNA sequence not supported by at least two reads was discarded. The tcR package was used for downstream repertoire analysis, with clonotypes matched between fractions based on CDR3 nucleotide sequence plus V segment. VDJmatch was used to annotate antigen specificity against VDJdb, with one amino acid substitution in CDR3 allowed.

This chain joins TRBV20-1 to TRBJ2-7; the D gene is not confidently resolved. The clonotype comes from a woman under 30 in good health. The sample was PBMCs. In nucleotides, the sequence is TGCAGTGCTAGAGTAAATCCCTCCTACGAGCAGTACTTC. It is translated as CSARVNPSYEQYF.